A single sample gave rise to the 6 T cell receptor beta chains below, sequenced in a study of T-cell reconstitution after alpha-beta-depleted transplantation in children. Library preparation (for TCRbeta) was performed with unique molecular identifiers. TCRdb reanalysed the PCR reads using MiXCR and keeps one entry per CDR3 protein. The sample carries more than 200,000 distinct CDR3 sequences, approximately 15% recorded once. The material was PBMCs, mostly from graft donor cells, obtained 360 days after TCRalphabeta/CD19-depleted stem cell transplant. The receptor set was obtained from a male patient between 2 and 9 years old who had a stem cell transplant for acute lymphoblastic leukemia, so the T cells may come from the graft donor.

This clonotype was observed a handful of times. The rearrangement joins TRBV7-9 to TRBJ2-1; D gene uncertain. Trimming cost V 1 base and J 1 base, with 8 bases left between them. The germline gives CDR1 SEHNR, CDR2 FQNEAQ (reference sequence). This CDR3 comprises 15 residues. CDR3 bases: TGTGCCAGCAGCTTAGAGTTGTGGTCCTACAATGAGCAGTTCTTC. It is translated as CASSLELWSYNEQFF.

The chain links TRBV4-1 to TRBJ2-5; TRBD1 is a possible D gene (6 bases). The CDR3 sequence is 17 residues long. CDR1 and CDR2 from the germline V gene are MGHRA and YSYEKL. Trimming shortened V by 7 bases and J by 2 bases, and 23 bases separated the two germline ends. The CDR3 loop is CASNHPARGQQQETQYF. CDR3 DNA sequence: TGCGCCAGCAACCATCCCGCACGCGGACAGCAACAAGAGACCCAGTACTTC.

This clonotype appeared many times. V gene TRBV29-1 combines with J gene TRBJ2-5, with D possibly called TRBD1 or TRBD2 (6 bases each). There are 16 residues in the CDR3. V shed 0 bases and J shed 6 bases, with 20 bases lying between them. Germline V gives CDR1 SQVTM, CDR2 ANQGSEA. The CDR3 coding sequence is TGCAGCGTTGAAGATCGTGAAAGCCAGGGGAGGCAGACCCAGTACTTC. It yields the protein CSVEDRESQGRQTQYF.

This clonotype was seen only a few times. The CDR3 bases are TGTGCCAGCAGTCCCACAGGGACAGGCTATGGCTACACCTTC. Amino acids: CASSPTGTGYGYTF. The chain has TRBV12-3 or TRBV12-4 and TRBJ1-2; 8 bases align to TRBD1. Trimming removed 5 bases from V and 4 bases from J; junction bases left unmatched: 6. This CDR3 spans 14 amino acids.

This clonotype was seen at least ten times. The chain carries TRBV3-1 and TRBJ2-5; the D is unclear. Trimming pared 1 base from V and 0 bases from J, leaving 9 bases between. The CDR3 sequence is 15 residues long. The germline CDR1 and CDR2 sequences are LGHDT and YNNKEL (reference sequence). CDR3 amino acids: CASSQAVGYQETQYF. CDR3 DNA: TGTGCCAGCAGCCAAGCTGTAGGGTACCAAGAGACCCAGTACTTC.

The chain links TRBV2 to TRBJ1-2; weak D call: TRBD1 (5 bases). Between the trimmed V and J ends, which lost 2 bases and 5 bases, there was a span of 12 bases. Germline assignment: CDR1 SNHLY and CDR2 FYNNEI. There are 14 residues in the CDR3. This CDR3 is CASSEPGQVYGYTF. DNA for the CDR3: TGTGCCAGCAGTGAACCCGGACAAGTATATGGCTACACCTTC. Combining the CDR3 with reference TRBV2 and TRBJ1-2 gives the whole variable domain EPEVTQTPSHQVTQMGQEVILRCVPISNHLYFYWYRQILGQKVEFLVSFYNNEISEKSEIFDDQFSVERPDGSNFTLKIRSTKLEDSAMYFCASSEPGQVYGYTFGSGTRLTVV.